These 16 T cell receptor beta chains were sequenced from one sample in a study of regulatory T cells in long-lasting Graves disease. Through Arm-PCR of CDR3 regions and iRepertoire HTBI primers, TCR beta libraries were built. MiXCR was run by TCRdb on the multiplex PCR reads, yielding one entry per CDR3 protein. The data show about 540,000 distinct CDR3 sequences, roughly 14% seen once. Documented time point: newly diagnosed GD, antithyroid drugs for less than 3 months. From RNA extracted from PBMCs, the TCR library was made. These data also featured in a second study, about T cells in Graves' hyperthyroidism and ophthalmopathy.

This sample comprised peripheral blood mononuclear cells (PBMCs), obtained at new diagnosis, from a patient treated with antithyroid drugs. The receptors were sampled from a man aged 25-45 years with Graves disease.

In its sample, this clonotype was seen many times. The rearrangement links TRBV12-3 or TRBV12-4 to TRBJ2-5, with 10 nucleotides matching TRBD2. Losses at the gene ends were 7 bases for V and 6 bases for J; bases not matched to a gene: 5. CDR3 length: 13 amino acids. CDR3 residues: CASKGLARQTQYF. As DNA, the CDR3 is TGTGCCAGCAAGGGACTAGCGAGGCAGACCCAGTACTTC.

This clonotype has ten or more counts. The V gene is TRBV29-1, the J gene TRBJ2-7, with 10 bases lining up with TRBD2. The CDR3 length is 13 residues. Trimming took 7 bases from V and 4 from J; bases not matched to a gene: 7. From germline, CDR1 is SQVTM and CDR2 ANQGSEA. The CDR3 DNA reads TGCAGCGCCCTTGGACTAGCGGTGTACGAGCAGTACTTC. Protein product: CSALGLAVYEQYF.

This clonotype was detected ten times or more. The chain employs TRBV12-3 or TRBV12-4 and TRBJ2-3, with D tentatively TRBD1 (6 bases). The ends were cut back, 4 bases at V and 2 bases at J, with 13 bases in the middle. The CDR3 extends over 15 amino acids. The CDR3 loop reads CASSSGASFTDTQYF. The CDR3 DNA follows: TGTGCCAGCAGTTCAGGGGCCAGTTTCACAGATACGCAGTATTTT.

This clonotype was counted a few times. The chain recombines TRBV18 with TRBJ2-7; D may be TRBD1 (5 bases). Germline CDR1 and CDR2: KGHSH and LQKENI. Trimming took 7 bases from V and 2 from J, leaving 18 bases between them. This CDR3 contains 15 residues. Here the CDR3 DNA reads TGTGCCAGCTGCGTACAGGAGTCTCTCACCTACGAGCAGTACTTC. Its translation is CASCVQESLTYEQYF.

This clonotype was found a few times. The chain couples TRBV20-1 to TRBJ2-1; D possibly corresponds to TRBD2 (6 bases). V was shortened by 1 base and J by 5 bases, with 15 bases between the two germline ends. The germline CDR1 and CDR2 sequences are DFQATT and SNEGSKA (reference sequence). The CDR3 totals 15 residues. CDR3 in amino acids: CSARVGRDLNNEQFF. The DNA of the CDR3 is TGCAGTGCTAGAGTCGGGCGGGATCTAAACAATGAGCAGTTCTTC.

This chain connects TRBV7-9 to TRBJ1-6; 8 bases are a match to TRBD1. Germline trimming cut 5 bases from V and 7 bases from J; bases unmatched to any gene: 10. The CDR3 is 16 amino acids. Germline V gene data show CDR1 as SEHNR and CDR2 as FQNEAQ (reference sequence). DNA for the CDR3: TGTGCCAGCAGCCCATTAGGGAGGGACAGGAATTCACCCCTCCACTTT. Protein product: CASSPLGRDRNSPLHF.

This clonotype was seen repeatedly, ten times or more. This chain links TRBV6-5 with TRBJ1-2; D may be TRBD1 (6 bases). This CDR3 spans 15 amino acids. Germline values: CDR1 MNHEY, CDR2 SVGAGI. The ends were cut back, 6 bases at V and 3 bases at J, with 17 bases in the middle. The CDR3 DNA sequence: TGTGCCAGCAGATACGGACAGCTAATCGACTATGGCTACACCTTC. This gives the protein CASRYGQLIDYGYTF.

This clonotype was detected ten times or more. This chain uses TRBV24-1 with TRBJ1-2; 9 nucleotides align to TRBD1. Germline values: CDR1 KGHDR, CDR2 SFDVKD. The CDR3 is 16 residues long. The ends lost 4 bases at V and 6 bases at J; junction bases unmatched: 11. The CDR3 DNA reads as TGTGCCACCAGTGAATCTTGGGGACAGGGTGTAAATGGCTACACCTTC. It translates to CATSESWGQGVNGYTF.

This clonotype was seen a handful of times. This sequence joins TRBV30 and TRBJ1-3; D not certain. CDR1 and CDR2 (germline): GTSNPN, SVGIG (reference sequence). The CDR3 loop spans 13 amino acids. Deletions cut 5 bases from V and 0 bases from J, with 8 bases between. The CDR3 here is CAWDTLSGNTIYF. The CDR3 DNA reads as TGTGCCTGGGACACGCTCTCTGGAAACACCATATATTTT.

The table lists this clonotype with many counts. The rearrangement joins TRBV7-8 to TRBJ2-1; maybe TRBD2 (5 bases). The V end was cut by 4 bases, the J end by 6 bases, with 10 bases between. Per germline, CDR1 SGHVS and CDR2 FQNEAQ. The CDR3 length is 13 residues. The CDR3 reads CASSYADFNEQFF. The CDR3 DNA sequence: TGTGCCAGCAGCTACGCGGACTTCAATGAGCAGTTCTTC.

This clonotype was seen ten or more times. J is TRBJ2-1 and V is TRBV24-1, with 8 bases aligning to TRBD1. Germline loops: CDR1 KGHDR, CDR2 SFDVKD. This CDR3 has 15 amino acids. The ends lost 3 bases at V and 4 bases at J; junction bases unmatched: 4. The CDR3 DNA reads TGTGCCACCAGTGATCCGGGACAGGTTTACAATGAGCAGTTCTTC. As protein: CATSDPGQVYNEQFF.

The V call is TRBV3-1, the J call TRBJ2-2; TRBD2 matches 8 bases. CDR1 is LGHDT, CDR2 YNNKEL, per germline (reference sequence). This CDR3 has 16 residues. The trim removed 3 bases at V and 7 bases at J, leaving 10 bases unmatched. The DNA for the CDR3 is TGTGCCAGCAGCCACGACTATAGCGGGACGGGCGGGGAGCTGTTTTTT. Encoded protein: CASSHDYSGTGGELFF.

The chain carries TRBV5-1 and TRBJ1-3; D ambiguous. Per the germline V gene, CDR1 is SGHRS and CDR2 is YFSETQ. Trimming left V 5 bases short and J 0 bases short, with 9 bases between. The CDR3 is 14 amino acids. In DNA, the CDR3 is TGCGCCAGCAGGCCGGGGAGCTCTGGAAACACCATATATTTT. It is translated as CASRPGSSGNTIYF.

Details on this clonotype: A much larger clone differs by one base, so this may be a read error. The rearrangement joins TRBV27 to TRBJ1-5; D is unresolved. CDR3 length: 15 amino acids. Trimming took 4 bases from V and 4 from J, leaving 14 bases between them. Germline assignment: CDR1 MNHEY and CDR2 SMNVEV (reference sequence). The CDR3 sequence is CASSSPPAGNQPQHF. The CDR3 bases are TGTGCCAGCAGTTCCCCCCCCGCGGGTAATCAGCCCCAGCATTTT.

V and J are TRBV12-3 or TRBV12-4 and TRBJ1-2; D might be TRBD1 (5 bases). V was cut by 8 bases and J by 3 bases, with 16 bases left in between. This CDR3 region has 14 residues. CDR3 nucleotides: TGTGCCAGCTCTCCTGTGGGGGATCACTATGGCTACACCTTC. Translating gives CASSPVGDHYGYTF.

This clonotype was found once. This CDR3 fails to terminate in the conserved phenylalanine or tryptophan, so it likely reflects a read error. The chain links TRBV27 to TRBJ1-2; D possibly corresponds to TRBD1 (5 bases). From germline, CDR1 is MNHEY and CDR2 SMNVEV (reference sequence). The CDR3 is made up of 13 amino acids. Trimming took off 6 bases at V and 4 bases at J, with 12 bases between the two ends. This chain's CDR3 is CASSLIGTYGYTL. CDR3 sequence (DNA): TGTGCCAGCAGCCTAATAGGGACCTATGGCTACACCCTC.